This T cell receptor (beta chain) is drawn from a study of T-cell memory formation after mild COVID-19. TCRdb redid the calling of the 5' RACE reads with MiXCR, one entry per CDR3 protein. This sample carries around 130,000 distinct CDR3 sequences, 15% to 20% of them seen once, and the ten largest clones take about 15%. Study results and limitations: CD4+ contracting clones were found mainly in CM and EM, and CD8+ ones in EMRA. Researchers could not confirm that second-wave clones peaking on day 37 targeted SARS-CoV-2. Balance between CD4 and CD8 was seen in clones contracting day 15 to 85, and a CD4+ lean was seen in later expanders.

The CDR3 extends over 16 amino acids. Trimming stripped 3 bases from V and 0 bases from J, with 12 bases between. CDR1 is KGHSH and CDR2 is LQKENI in the germline V gene. This clonotype came up many times. What it recognizes is unknown. This TCR derives from an adult woman who had mild COVID-19 (a few samples of this study predate the infection). Cell type and time point are not known. Material: PBMCs or a T cell subset sorted from them (not recorded which). The chain carries TRBV18 and TRBJ1-5; D remains ambiguous. The CDR3 loop reads CASSPWGGFSNQPQHF. The CDR3 nucleotides read TGTGCCAGCTCACCGTGGGGAGGCTTTAGCAATCAGCCCCAGCATTTT.